This is a list of T cell receptor beta chains from one sample in a study of cytomegalovirus exposure and HLA in healthy donors. The repertoire was sequenced with immunoSEQ multiplex PCR; TCRdb's copy has only in-frame clones and lacks some. The data show about 160,000 clones, over 70% seen once. Sequenced sample: PBMCs. These receptors all come from a man younger than 35 in good health and CMV-seropositive. Each CDR3 is given with its conserved first and last residue. The D gene is left open where the match is weak. Where a row states a size, it is once, few, many or the class of an expanded clone; other rows omit it.

len	v_gene	j_gene	abundance	d_gene	CDR3nt	CDR3aa
19	TRBV18	TRBJ2-7	NA	NA	TGTGCCAGCTCACCTCAGGGACATCGGAATATGGCTAGCTCCTACGAGCAGTACTTC	CASSPQGHRNMASSYEQYF
15	TRBV11-2	TRBJ1-1	few	NA	TGTGCCAGCAGCCCACGGAGGGGCCTGAACACTGAAGCTTTCTTT	CASSPRRGLNTEAFF
12	TRBV4-2	TRBJ1-5	NA	NA	TGTGCCAGCAGCCAAGGTCAGGGGCCCCAGCATTTT	CASSQGQGPQHF
19	TRBV4-1	TRBJ2-1	NA	TRBD2	TGCGCCAGCAGCCAAGTGAAGGGGACTAGCGGAAAACCTTACAATGAGCAGTTCTTC	CASSQVKGTSGKPYNEQFF
14	TRBV7-9	TRBJ1-2	NA	TRBD1	TGTGCCAGCAGCGAGACAGGGGGCGGCTATGGCTACACCTTC	CASSETGGGYGYTF
14	TRBV10-2	TRBJ2-7	NA	TRBD2	TGCGCCAGCAGAGGGACTAGCGGCACCTACGAGCAGTACTTC	CASRGTSGTYEQYF
15	TRBV2	TRBJ1-1	NA	NA	TGTGCCAGCAGTGATTCGAGGGCAACGAACACTGAAGCTTTCTTT	CASSDSRATNTEAFF
13	TRBV11-2	TRBJ1-3	NA	NA	TGTGCCAGCGTGAACTCTCCTGGAAACACCATATATTTT	CASVNSPGNTIYF
18	TRBV5-4	TRBJ2-3	NA	TRBD1	TGTGCCAGCAGCCCCCGGACAGGGGCCCTTGAGGAGACAGATACGCAGTATTTT	CASSPRTGALEETDTQYF
15	TRBV5-4	TRBJ1-6	few	TRBD1	TGTGCCAGCAGCGCGAACAGGGGACGAAGTTCACCCCTCCACTTT	CASSANRGRSSPLHF
13	TRBV4-2	TRBJ1-5	NA	NA	TGTGCCAGCAGCCAAGTCGGGATTGAGCCCCAGCATTTT	CASSQVGIEPQHF
14	TRBV7-6	TRBJ2-5	NA	NA	TGTGCCAGCAGCCCTGGACAGTGGGGGGAGACCCAGTACTTC	CASSPGQWGETQYF
16	TRBV10-3	TRBJ2-1	NA	TRBD2	TGTGCCATCAGAGGGGAAGGGACTAGCGGATACAATGAGCAGTTCTTC	CAIRGEGTSGYNEQFF
14	TRBV5-4	TRBJ1-5	NA	NA	TGTGCCACCAGCGTCCAGGGTAGCAATCAGCCCCAGCATTTT	CATSVQGSNQPQHF
14	TRBV18	TRBJ1-5	NA	NA	TGTGCCAGCTCACCACAGGTCTCAGGGGAGCCCCAGCATTTT	CASSPQVSGEPQHF
12	TRBV5-5	TRBJ1-6	NA	NA	TGTGCCAGCAGCTCGTATAATTCACCCCTCCACTTT	CASSSYNSPLHF
15	TRBV5-4	TRBJ2-2	NA	NA	TGTGCCAGCAGCTTTCACTCCCTGAACACCGGGGAGCTGTTTTTT	CASSFHSLNTGELFF
17	TRBV4-3	TRBJ2-5	NA	TRBD1	TGCGCCAGCAGCCAAGATCTCAGGGGGCAGGACCAAGAGACCCAGTACTTC	CASSQDLRGQDQETQYF
15	TRBV6-5	TRBJ2-7	few	TRBD2	TGTGCCAGCAGTTACGGGGCGGGAGGGCCCTACGAGCAGTACTTC	CASSYGAGGPYEQYF
16	TRBV10-3	TRBJ1-1	NA	NA	TGTGCCATCACCAAAGGAGCAGGGGAGATGAACACTGAAGCTTTCTTT	CAITKGAGEMNTEAFF
13	TRBV7-9	TRBJ2-7	NA	NA	TGTGCCAGCAGCTTAGGGGTGGGGGGAGAGCAGTACTTC	CASSLGVGGEQYF
14	TRBV5-5	TRBJ2-5	NA	NA	TGTGCCAGCAGCTTGGCCATAGTTGAAGAGACCCAGTACTTC	CASSLAIVEETQYF
18	TRBV27	TRBJ1-1	NA	TRBD1	TGTGCCAGCAGTTTAAAGGGAAGGGGGCGCCTCATGGACACTGAAGCTTTCTTT	CASSLKGRGRLMDTEAFF